This record concerns one T cell receptor (beta chain) sequence. Its target is not known. A read error may explain this, as a much larger clone is one base away. These data come from a study of CD8 T cells in ankylosing spondylitis. Broader study findings: One TCR beta motif, made up of under ten highly homologous variants, appeared characteristic of ankylosing spondylitis blood. Matched ankylosing spondylitis synovial fluid reportedly contained a significantly enriched population of disease-linked clones.

Making the TCR beta libraries involved quantitative 5'-RACE with molecular barcodes. In TCRdb, the 5' RACE reads were re-called with MiXCR into one record per CDR3 protein. The sample shows about 160,000 distinct CDR3 sequences, approximately 16% of them seen only once. The CDR3 is 12 residues long. Germline loops: CDR1 LNHNV, CDR2 YYDKDF (reference sequence). The sample consisted of blood, either unsorted or a sorted T cell fraction (not recorded which). The gene calls are TRBV15 and TRBJ1-1, with TRBD1 as a possible D gene (5 bases). The clonotype comes from a male donor with ankylosing spondylitis or in good health (not recorded which). This chain's CDR3 is CTTSRETAEAFF. In DNA form, the CDR3 reads TGTACCACCAGCAGAGAGACAGCTGAAGCTTTCTTT.